The 26 T cell receptor beta chains below were found in one sample sequenced in a study of Graves' ophthalmopathy and Graves' hyperthyroidism. From RNA, the CDR3 regions of TCR beta chains were amplified and sequenced. Following a first-round RT-PCR that used HTBI primers, a second-round multiplex PCR was carried out. TCRdb independently ran MiXCR on the multiplex PCR reads; one entry per CDR3 protein. This table holds almost 750,000 distinct CDR3 sequences, roughly 40% found once. The sequenced sample consisted of peripheral blood. Receptors were obtained from an adult man with Graves' ophthalmopathy.

About this clonotype itself: This likely comes from a read error, as the CDR3 has no conserved phenylalanine or tryptophan at its end. The limits of the CDR3 on the DNA are not certain, so only TCRdb's listed CDR3 is given. The chain has TRBV5-1 and TRBJ2-6; the table calls TRBD2, which could not be checked here. Per germline, CDR1 SGHRS and CDR2 YFSETQ. The CDR3 is 8 residues long, ends included. This chain's CDR3 is CASSWGAI.

This clonotype occurred a few times. The J gene is TRBJ2-5, the V gene TRBV9; 12 bases map to TRBD1. J was trimmed by 4 bases and V by 4 bases; bases with no gene match: 11. The CDR3 has 17 residues. CDR1 and CDR2 (germline): SGDLS, YYNGEE. The CDR3 is CASSLEFGTGGGETQYF. CDR3 DNA sequence: TGTGCCAGCAGCTTAGAGTTCGGGACAGGGGGCGGAGAGACCCAGTACTTC.

The rearrangement uses TRBV7-2 and TRBJ2-7; D remains unclear. The CDR3 loop spans 15 amino acids. Trimming removed 5 bases from V and 0 bases from J, with 14 bases in between. Germline V gene sequence: CDR1 SGHTA, CDR2 FQGNSA. DNA of the CDR3: TGTGCCAGCAGCCCTCGGGCAGTCGCCTCCTACGAGCAGTACTTC. This gives the protein CASSPRAVASYEQYF.

The chain joins TRBV24-1 to TRBJ2-7; D may match TRBD1 or TRBD2 (5 bases each). Germline V lookup: CDR1 KGHDR, CDR2 SFDVKD. The CDR3 covers 12 residues. The DNA of the CDR3 is TGTGCTCCTAAGGCAGGGAGCTACGAGCAGTACTTC. Its protein is CAPKAGSYEQYF.

This clonotype was detected a few times. The chain combines TRBV6-1 with TRBJ1-1; D is ambiguous. Germline V lookup: CDR1 MNHNS, CDR2 SASEGT. CDR3 length equals 15 residues. The V end lost 5 bases, the J end lost 1 base, and 14 bases lay between the germline ends. The CDR3 DNA sequence: TGTGCCAGCAGTTACGGAAGACTTAGGAACACTGAAGCTTTCTTT. It is translated as CASSYGRLRNTEAFF.

The genes are TRBV20-1 and TRBJ2-7; 11 bases fit TRBD2. The V gene end was trimmed by 5 bases and the J gene end by 7 bases; junction bases not matched to a gene: 13. Germline V lookup: CDR1 DFQATT, CDR2 SNEGSKA (reference sequence). This CDR3 comprises 15 residues. The CDR3, as DNA: TGCAGTGCTCGCGACCAGTGGTCTAGCGGGGGGGAGCAGTACTTC. The encoded protein is CSARDQWSSGGEQYF.

On this clonotype: Germline and junction disagree at one end, which may indicate a read error. V is TRBV10-2 and J is TRBJ1-6, with D uncertain. Germline V lookup: CDR1 WSHSY, CDR2 SAAADI. CDR3 length: 13 amino acids. This CDR3 is CASSRNSESPLHF. Written as DNA, the CDR3 is TGTGCCAGCAGTCGAAACAGTGAATCACCCCTCCACTTT.

The table lists this clonotype with many counts. J is TRBJ1-1 and V is TRBV29-1; 7 nucleotides line up with TRBD1. The trim removed 3 bases at V and 4 bases at J, leaving 5 bases unmatched. The CDR3 runs 13 residues. Germline-derived CDR1 and CDR2 are SQVTM and ANQGSEA. The CDR3 DNA reads TGCAGCGTTGATAGGGGGCGGGCCACTGAAGCTTTCTTT. Residues: CSVDRGRATEAFF.

The J gene is TRBJ2-7, the V gene TRBV7-2, with TRBD1 matching over 9 bases. From germline, CDR1 is SGHTA and CDR2 FQGNSA. This CDR3 has 16 amino acids. Trimming removed 7 bases from V and 2 bases from J; junction bases left unmatched: 12. CDR3 residues: CASTMDRGATTYEQYF. CDR3 DNA: TGTGCCAGCACCATGGACAGGGGCGCCACCACCTACGAGCAGTACTTC.

The chain combines TRBV5-1 with TRBJ1-1; TRBD1 matches at 8 bases. The CDR3 loop spans 17 amino acids. CDR1 and CDR2 from the germline V gene are SGHRS and YFSETQ. The J segment lost 3 bases and the V segment lost 0 bases, leaving 10 bases of the junction unmatched. The CDR3 here is CASSLAGRGLLDTEAFF. In DNA form, the CDR3 reads TGCGCCAGCAGCTTGGCCGGCAGGGGGCTGTTGGACACTGAAGCTTTCTTT.

This clonotype was seen ten or more times. The chain links TRBV5-6 to TRBJ2-6; D is unclear. CDR3 length: 13 amino acids. CDR1 and CDR2 (germline): SGHDT, YYEEEE. The ends were cut back, 7 bases at V and 5 bases at J, with 10 bases in the middle. This CDR3 reads CASGVGWANVLTF. DNA of the CDR3: TGTGCCAGCGGGGTCGGCTGGGCCAACGTCCTGACTTTC. Filled out from reference TRBV5-6 and TRBJ2-6, the complete variable domain reads DAGVTQSPTHLIKTRGQQVTLRCSPKSGHDTVSWYQQALGQGPQFIFQYYEEEERQRGNFPDRFSGHQFPNYSSELNVNALLLGDSALYLCASGVGWANVLTFGAGSRLTVL.

The gene calls are TRBV6-1 and TRBJ2-6; D gene unclear. Trimming took off 4 bases at V and 0 bases at J, with 7 bases between the two ends. Germline V gene sequence: CDR1 MNHNS, CDR2 SASEGT. This CDR3 is built from 15 residues. The CDR3 DNA sequence: TGTGCCAGCAGTGGGGCTGGCTCTGGGGCCAACGTCCTGACTTTC. Residues: CASSGAGSGANVLTF.

This clonotype was seen repeatedly, ten times or more. The DNA is left out, because the CDR3 cannot be placed on it with certainty; the CDR3 is given as TCRdb lists it. The J gene is TRBJ2-5, the V gene TRBV2. The CDR3 has 12 amino acids, counting both end residues. Germline V gives CDR1 SNHLY, CDR2 FYNNEI. The CDR3 region is CASSTSKETQYF.

The rearrangement uses TRBV25-1 and TRBJ2-5; D could derive from TRBD1 or TRBD2 (5 bases each). V lost 8 bases to trimming and J lost 6 bases, with 13 bases between them. From germline, CDR1 is MGHDK and CDR2 SYGVNS. CDR3 length: 12 amino acids. For the CDR3, the DNA is TGTGCCAGCCGGGACCAGGGAAAGACCCAGTACTTC. This translates into CASRDQGKTQYF.

V usage is TRBV29-1 and J usage is TRBJ1-2, with D perhaps TRBD1 (6 bases). The ends were cut back, 8 bases at V and 4 bases at J, with 20 bases in the middle. This CDR3 spans 14 amino acids. CDR1 and CDR2 (germline): SQVTM, ANQGSEA. CDR3 in DNA: TGCAGCTTAGCAGGGGCGCGAGCAGGCTATGGCTACACCTTC. This encodes CSLAGARAGYGYTF.

The rearrangement joins TRBV24-1 to TRBJ1-5; 9 positions match TRBD1. This CDR3 is built from 16 residues. Germline loops: CDR1 KGHDR, CDR2 SFDVKD. V lost 11 bases and J lost 4; bases outside the gene matches: 14. The CDR3 loop is CASSQAGTGLNQPQHF. CDR3 sequence (DNA): TGTGCCAGCTCACAAGCCGGGACAGGGTTAAATCAGCCCCAGCATTTT.

This clonotype was found many times. The chain employs TRBV10-3 and TRBJ1-3, with D hard to call. CDR3 length: 16 amino acids. Germline-derived CDR1 and CDR2 are ENHRY and SYGVKD. V lost 1 base, J lost 0 bases, and 10 bases lay in between. The CDR3 loop reads CAISEFPRGSGNTIYF. Here the CDR3 DNA reads TGTGCCATCAGTGAGTTTCCCAGAGGCTCTGGAAACACCATATATTTT.

The J gene is TRBJ2-3, the V gene TRBV24-1; TRBD1 matches at 9 bases. This CDR3 has 16 residues. V lost 5 bases, J lost 5 bases, and 10 bases stayed unmatched. From germline, CDR1 is KGHDR and CDR2 SFDVKD. The CDR3 region has the DNA TGTGCCACCAGTGCCATCGCGGGACAGGGAAGAGATACGCAGTATTTT. Its translation is CATSAIAGQGRDTQYF.

This rearrangement joins TRBV6-4 to TRBJ2-3; a possible D gene is TRBD1 (5 bases). The CDR3 has 13 amino acids. CDR1 MRHNA and CDR2 SNTAGT come from the germline V gene. V lost 6 bases and J 2 bases, leaving 9 bases between the germline ends. The CDR3 sequence is CASSGQPTDTQYF. The CDR3 nucleotides are TGTGCCAGCAGCGGACAACCCACAGATACGCAGTATTTT.

This clonotype was seen repeatedly, ten times or more. This chain joins TRBV9 and TRBJ1-2; 7 bases match TRBD1. Unmatched junction bases numbered 0, after V lost 2 bases and J lost 2 bases. The CDR3 consists of 13 residues. Germline CDR1 and CDR2: SGDLS and YYNGEE. CDR3 sequence reads: CASSVGQNYGYTF. CDR3 nucleotides: TGTGCCAGCAGCGTGGGACAGAACTATGGCTACACCTTC.

The sample holds one count of this clonotype. This chain links TRBV19 with TRBJ2-5; possibly TRBD2 for D (6 bases). The CDR3 covers 13 residues. Germline CDR1 and CDR2: LNHDA and SQIVND (reference sequence). CDR3 nucleotides: TGTGCTGCGGTCGGGAGCTTACTTGAGACCCAGTACTTC. It codes for CAAVGSLLETQYF.

The chain couples TRBV2 to TRBJ2-3; either TRBD1 or TRBD2 may fit D (5 bases each). In germline, CDR1 is SNHLY, CDR2 FYNNEI. The V and J ends lost 6 bases and 1 base respectively, with 14 bases between them. The CDR3 totals 15 residues. CDR3 region: CASSFLGRGTDTQYF. Written as DNA, the CDR3 is TGTGCCAGCAGCTTCCTGGGACGGGGCACAGATACGCAGTATTTT.

This clonotype was observed a few times. This chain joins TRBV7-9 and TRBJ2-2; D gene ambiguous. V gave up 5 bases and J gave up 4 bases, with 14 bases separating them. CDR1 SEHNR and CDR2 FQNEAQ come from the germline V gene (reference sequence). The CDR3 totals 15 residues. CDR3 region: CASSQVRLPTGELFF. Written as DNA, the CDR3 is TGTGCCAGCAGCCAAGTGCGACTGCCCACCGGGGAGCTGTTTTTT.

This clonotype was seen at least ten times. V usage is TRBV7-9 and J usage is TRBJ1-3; perhaps TRBD1 as D (6 bases). Germline V lookup: CDR1 SEHNR, CDR2 FQNEAQ (reference sequence). The V and J ends lost 5 bases and 0 bases respectively, with 11 bases between them. The CDR3 has 15 amino acids. The CDR3 DNA reads TGTGCCAGCAGCCCTGGACAGTTCTCTGGAAACACCATATATTTT. Translating gives CASSPGQFSGNTIYF.

This clonotype has a handful of counts. The chain uses TRBV29-1 and TRBJ2-2; maybe TRBD2 (5 bases). V shed 1 base and J shed 7 bases, with 7 bases lying between them. The CDR3 has 12 residues. The germline V gene has CDR1 SQVTM and CDR2 ANQGSEA. DNA for the CDR3: TGCAGCGTTGAAGCCCGGGGCGGGGAGCTGTTTTTT. Its translation is CSVEARGGELFF.

This clonotype turned up a few times. The genes are TRBV7-9 and TRBJ1-1, with D perhaps TRBD1 (5 bases). CDR1 is SEHNR and CDR2 is FQNEAQ in the germline V gene (reference sequence). With 5 bases removed from V and 8 bases from J, the gap between germline ends came to 15 bases. The CDR3 has 13 residues. In DNA, the CDR3 is TGTGCCAGCAGCCACGGGGGTCTCGTGGAAGCTTTCTTT. Translation: CASSHGGLVEAFF. Together with reference TRBV7-9 and TRBJ1-1, the CDR3 gives the full variable domain: DTGVSQNPRHKITKRGQNVTFRCDPISEHNRLYWYRQTLGQGPEFLTYFQNEAQLEKSRLLSDRFSAERPKGSFSTLEIQRTEQGDSAMYLCASSHGGLVEAFFGQGTRLTVV.